This section outlines one TCR beta chain sequence together with its context. The CDR3 covers 13 residues. Germline CDR1 MDHEN, CDR2 SYDVKM. V was shortened by 8 bases and J by 4 bases, with 14 bases between the two germline ends. A library of TCRbeta sequences, prepared with unique molecular identifiers, was generated. MiXCR, run by TCRdb on the PCR reads, gives a single entry per CDR3 protein. Of roughly 500,000 distinct CDR3 sequences in the sample, about 30% were seen once. This entry belongs to a study of T-cell reconstitution after alpha-beta-depleted transplantation in children. The sequenced sample was PBMCs from the stem cell graft donor, obtained from the stem cell graft. V and J are TRBV28 and TRBJ1-2, with D unclear. The receptor's source is a human donor who donated a stem cell graft to a child with aplastic anemia. In DNA form, the CDR3 reads TGTGCCAGCCGACGTGGCAGTGGCTATGGCTACACCTTC. Translation: CASRRGSGYGYTF.